This TCR beta chain was documented in a study of glioma-infiltrating T cells. This clonotype was found many times. Its antigen is unknown. TCR alpha and beta CDR3 regions were amplified from RNA using iRepertoire nested multiplex PCR. Input was 100-400 ng of tissue mRNA or PBMC total RNA. TCRdb reprocessed the multiplex PCR reads via MiXCR and lists one record per CDR3 protein. The repertoire holds 110,000 or so distinct CDR3 sequences, 25% seen once, with 30% to 35% in the top ten. Per the germline V gene, CDR1 is SNHLY and CDR2 is FYNNEI. The CDR3 runs to 14 residues. Trimming at V came to 2 bases and at J to 6 bases, leaving 4 bases not matched to a gene. Study findings and constraints: Non-neoplastic patients had below-expected tissue-blood divergence, while all gliomas exceeded expectation. Very few CDR3 sequences were shared between tissue and blood.

The sample consisted of glioma tissue, nonneoplastic brain tissue, or PBMCs (not recorded which). This TCR came from a human donor with low-grade glioma or glioblastoma, undergoing nonglioma brain surgery, or in good health (not recorded which). The chain couples TRBV2 to TRBJ2-1; 7 nucleotides match TRBD1. The CDR3 DNA follows: TGTGCCAGCAGTGAAAACCGGGACAGCAATGAGCAGTTCTTC. Protein product: CASSENRDSNEQFF.